This T cell receptor (beta chain) was retrieved from a study of blood T cell repertoires in COVID-19. Study in general: Nucleic acid was either cDNA or gDNA, and it came from T cells, B-cell-depleted T cells, or PBMCs.

Original handling: Counts of nucleated cells, estimated from reference gene primer amplification, were obtained. Method: immunoSEQ multiplex PCR; TCRdb's copy keeps in-frame clones and lacks some. V, J and clone size are those of that table, while D and trimming were read from the DNA. The sample lists approximately 280,000 clones; approximately 80% were seen once. Enrolled through a virtual design, the participants were between 18 and 89 years of age and came from about two dozen US areas. Participants' own reports of clinical history determined their cohort assignment. Trimming took off 4 bases at V and 9 bases at J, with 22 bases between the two ends. CDR1 and CDR2 (germline): KGHSY, FQNENV. The CDR3 spans 16 residues.

The sample taken for sequencing was PBMCs or T cells enriched from blood (not recorded which). The gene calls are TRBV16 and TRBJ1-5, with a possible D match to TRBD1 (5 bases). The receptor was derived from a man aged 35 to 55 who had been exposed to COVID-19. CDR3 amino acids: CASSRETWGGDGPQHF. CDR3 bases: TGTGCCAGCAGCCGAGAAACCTGGGGGGGTGATGGGCCCCAGCATTTT.